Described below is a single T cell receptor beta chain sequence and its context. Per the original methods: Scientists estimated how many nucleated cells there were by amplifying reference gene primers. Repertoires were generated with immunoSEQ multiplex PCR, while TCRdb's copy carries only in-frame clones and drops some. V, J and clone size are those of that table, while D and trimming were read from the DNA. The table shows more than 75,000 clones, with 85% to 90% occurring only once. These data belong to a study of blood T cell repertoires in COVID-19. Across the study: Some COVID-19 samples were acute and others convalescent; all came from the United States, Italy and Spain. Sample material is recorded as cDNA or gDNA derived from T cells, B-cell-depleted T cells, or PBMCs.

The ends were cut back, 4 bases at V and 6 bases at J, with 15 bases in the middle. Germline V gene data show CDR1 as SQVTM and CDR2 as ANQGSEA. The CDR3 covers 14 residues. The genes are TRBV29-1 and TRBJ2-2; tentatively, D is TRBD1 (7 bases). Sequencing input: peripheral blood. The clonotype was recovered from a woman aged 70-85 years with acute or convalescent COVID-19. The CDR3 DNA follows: TGCAGCGTTGTGCAGGGGGGTTGGGCCGGGGAGCTGTTTTTT. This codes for CSVVQGGWAGELFF.